These 28 T cell receptor beta chains originate from one sample sequenced in a study of cytomegalovirus exposure and HLA in healthy donors. Researchers ran the PCR with 60 Vbeta and 13 Jbeta primers. Sequencing was performed with immunoSEQ multiplex PCR; in TCRdb, only in-frame clones are kept and a portion is missing. The sample lists over 85,000 clones, roughly 79% occurring once. The sequenced sample was PBMCs. Every receptor here comes from a middle-aged man in good health and CMV-seronegative.

The chain combines TRBV5-4 with TRBJ1-1, with D possibly matching TRBD1 (6 bases). CDR3 length: 13 residues. Deletions cut 2 bases from V and 5 bases from J, with 10 bases between. The germline CDR1 and CDR2 sequences are SGHNT and YYREEE (reference sequence). The CDR3 is CASSLGGRTEAFF. The CDR3 bases are TGTGCCAGCAGCTTAGGGGGTCGAACTGAAGCTTTCTTT.

J is TRBJ1-2 and V is TRBV28, with D uncertain. Trimming removed 6 bases at V and 4 bases at J, with 15 bases between. The CDR3 loop spans 14 amino acids. Germline V gene data show CDR1 as MDHEN and CDR2 as SYDVKM. CDR3 protein: CASSPTLPGYGYTF. CDR3 DNA sequence: TGTGCCAGCAGCCCAACCCTGCCGGGCTATGGCTACACCTTC.

The chain links TRBV19 to TRBJ2-5; 8 nucleotides align to TRBD2. The CDR3 consists of 14 residues. Trimming removed 5 bases from V and 2 bases from J; junction bases left unmatched: 4. CDR1 is LNHDA, CDR2 SQIVND, per germline (reference sequence). The CDR3 region is CASSRGGKQETQYF. The CDR3 bases are TGTGCCAGTAGTCGGGGGGGAAAACAAGAGACCCAGTACTTC. Drawing the rest from reference TRBV19 and TRBJ2-5, the complete variable domain is DGGITQSPKYLFRKEGQNVTLSCEQNLNHDAMYWYRQDPGQGLRLIYYSQIVNDFQKGDIAEGYSVSREKKESFPLTVTSAQKNPTAFYLCASSRGGKQETQYFGPGTRLLVL.

The chain has TRBV29-1 and TRBJ2-7; a possible D gene is TRBD1 (6 bases). In germline, CDR1 is SQVTM, CDR2 ANQGSEA. The CDR3 extends over 13 amino acids. The V gene lost 4 bases and the J gene lost 3 bases, with 13 bases spanning the gap. The CDR3 sequence: CSVAPDRDYEQYF. CDR3 bases: TGCAGCGTTGCCCCGGACAGAGACTACGAGCAGTACTTC.

This chain joins TRBV6-5 and TRBJ2-1, with 9 nucleotides matching TRBD2. The J segment lost 6 bases and the V segment lost 6 bases, leaving 6 bases of the junction unmatched. CDR1 is MNHEY and CDR2 is SVGAGI in the germline V gene. The CDR3 extends over 14 amino acids. This chain's CDR3 is CASSPGLARNEQFF. CDR3 coding DNA: TGTGCCAGCAGCCCCGGACTAGCGCGCAATGAGCAGTTCTTC.

The gene calls are TRBV7-2 and TRBJ1-5; 12 positions match TRBD1. The CDR3 loop spans 16 amino acids. J lost 5 bases, V lost 2 bases, and 4 bases had no gene match. Germline V CDR1 and CDR2: SGHTA, FQGNSA. CDR3 in amino acids: CASSLRGQGAYQPQHF. As DNA, the CDR3 is TGTGCCAGCAGCTTACGGGGACAGGGGGCATATCAGCCCCAGCATTTT.

The V gene is TRBV30, the J gene TRBJ1-3; D ambiguous. V was clipped by 2 bases and J by 0 bases, with 17 bases between them. CDR1 GTSNPN and CDR2 SVGIG come from the germline V gene (reference sequence). This CDR3 is 17 amino acids long. This CDR3 is CAWSHSRTFRSGNTIYF. Here the CDR3 DNA reads TGTGCCTGGAGTCACAGCCGGACTTTCCGCTCTGGAAACACCATATATTTT.

The rearrangement uses TRBV28 and TRBJ2-3, with D maybe TRBD2 (5 bases). With 7 bases removed from V and 6 bases from J, the gap between germline ends came to 17 bases. The CDR3 is 14 residues long. Germline values: CDR1 MDHEN, CDR2 SYDVKM. The CDR3 nucleotides read TGTGCCAGCACCCCCCGAGGAGGTTACGATACGCAGTATTTT. The encoded protein is CASTPRGGYDTQYF.

This rearrangement joins TRBV19 to TRBJ2-6; D remains unclear. V lost 5 bases and J lost 5, with 13 bases in between. Germline values: CDR1 LNHDA, CDR2 SQIVND (reference sequence). The CDR3 contains 15 residues. CDR3 loop: CASSPKLLRANVLTF. The CDR3 nucleotides are TGTGCCAGTAGTCCTAAACTACTGAGGGCCAACGTCCTGACTTTC.

This clone was recorded only once. CDR3 sequence reads: CASSRERGTDTQYF. CDR3 nucleotides: TGTGCCAGCAGCCGGGAAAGGGGCACAGATACGCAGTATTTT. V is TRBV7-2 and J is TRBJ2-3, with D possibly being TRBD2 (5 bases). Germline values: CDR1 SGHTA, CDR2 FQGNSA. V lost 5 bases, J lost 1 base, and 10 bases lay in between. This CDR3 is 14 amino acids long.

This clone has a handful of counts. The junction departs from the called germline gene at one end, perhaps through a read error. The V call is TRBV7-2, the J call TRBJ2-2, with 8 positions matching TRBD1. This CDR3 is built from 16 residues. In germline, CDR1 is SGHTA, CDR2 FQGNSA. In nucleotides, the CDR3 is TGTGCCAGCAGATTAGGGGTTTACAGGGGGACCGGGGAGCTGTTTTTT. It is translated as CASRLGVYRGTGELFF.

J is TRBJ1-1 and V is TRBV2; tentatively, D is TRBD1 (5 bases). Looked up from germline, CDR1 is SNHLY and CDR2 is FYNNEI. The CDR3 runs to 13 residues. The germline V and J ends were trimmed by 6 bases and 0 bases, with 8 bases remaining between them. The CDR3 sequence: CASRTGVNTEAFF. The CDR3 DNA reads as TGTGCCAGCAGAACGGGGGTGAACACTGAAGCTTTCTTT.

This clone was counted once. CDR3 DNA sequence: TGTGCCAGCAGCCCCAAAACGGGGTCCTCCACGTATAGCAATCAGCCCCAGCATTTT. It is translated as CASSPKTGSSTYSNQPQHF. The chain joins TRBV21-1 to TRBJ1-5. TRBV21-1 is flagged as a pseudogene. The CDR3 loop spans 19 amino acids.

In DNA, the CDR3 is TGTGCCAGCAGTAAGGTAGCAGCCTACAATGAGCAGTTCTTC. Translation: CASSKVAAYNEQFF. The chain carries TRBV6-1 and TRBJ2-1; D ambiguous. Deletions cut 5 bases from V and 2 bases from J, with 10 bases between. Germline lookup yields CDR1 MNHNS and CDR2 SASEGT. The CDR3 has 14 residues.

The J gene is TRBJ2-7, the V gene TRBV6-1; 7 positions match TRBD2. The germline gives CDR1 MNHNS, CDR2 SASEGT. CDR3 length: 15 amino acids. V was pared by 5 bases and J by 3 bases, with 10 bases of the junction left unmatched. Here the CDR3 DNA reads TGTGCCAGCAGTCTAGCGGACCAAGCGTTCTACGAGCAGTACTTC. This gives the protein CASSLADQAFYEQYF.

The chain joins TRBV19 to TRBJ2-5; TRBD2 matches 7 bases. The V gene end was trimmed by 4 bases and the J gene end by 3 bases; junction bases not matched to a gene: 8. The CDR3 covers 15 residues. In germline, CDR1 is LNHDA, CDR2 SQIVND (reference sequence). The CDR3, as DNA: TGTGCCAGTAGTAGCACGGGACTACTCGAAGAGACCCAGTACTTC. This encodes CASSSTGLLEETQYF.

The rearrangement links TRBV19 to TRBJ2-5; tentatively, D is TRBD2 (6 bases). V was trimmed by 2 bases and J by 5 bases, leaving 15 bases between them. Germline CDR1 and CDR2: LNHDA and SQIVND (reference sequence). The CDR3 runs to 15 residues. The chain's CDR3 is CASSIRKAGLETQYF. CDR3 DNA sequence: TGTGCCAGTAGTATAAGGAAGGCGGGGTTGGAGACCCAGTACTTC.

This sequence joins TRBV7-9 and TRBJ1-3; weak D call: TRBD1 (6 bases). This CDR3 contains 15 residues. The V end was cut by 3 bases, the J end by 0 bases, with 9 bases between. Germline V gene sequence: CDR1 SEHNR, CDR2 FQNEAQ (reference sequence). Here the CDR3 reads CASSFTQGSGNTIYF. The CDR3 region has the DNA TGTGCCAGCAGCTTCACACAGGGCTCTGGAAACACCATATATTTT.

This rearrangement joins TRBV4-1 to TRBJ2-7; unclear D gene. Trimming took 5 bases from V and 0 from J, leaving 8 bases between them. The germline V gene has CDR1 MGHRA and CDR2 YSYEKL. This CDR3 spans 13 amino acids. The CDR3 nucleotides read TGCGCCAGCAGCGTAGCCGACTCCTACGAGCAGTACTTC. Translation: CASSVADSYEQYF.

The chain employs TRBV28 and TRBJ2-2, with 7 nucleotides matching TRBD2. The V and J ends lost 2 bases and 3 bases, in that order; junction bases with no gene match: 6. This CDR3 spans 16 amino acids. Per the germline V gene, CDR1 is MDHEN and CDR2 is SYDVKM. CDR3 amino acids: CASSLLGTTYTGELFF. The CDR3 DNA follows: TGTGCCAGCAGTTTACTTGGGACTACCTACACCGGGGAGCTGTTTTTT.

The J gene is TRBJ2-1, the V gene TRBV14, with D tentatively TRBD1 (8 bases). The germline CDR1 and CDR2 sequences are SGHDN and FVKESK. V lost 3 bases and J 8 bases, leaving 14 bases between the germline ends. This CDR3 has 14 amino acids. CDR3 region: CASSQITGGDEQFF. The CDR3, as DNA: TGTGCCAGCAGCCAGATTACAGGGGGGGATGAGCAGTTCTTC.

The chain uses TRBV28 and TRBJ1-2, with 8 bases aligning to TRBD1. After removal of 7 bases from V and 4 bases from J, the junction contained 11 bases not matched to a gene. Germline V CDR1 and CDR2: MDHEN, SYDVKM. This CDR3 comprises 15 residues. The CDR3 nucleotides are TGTGCCAGCATTTCCGGGGCACAGGGGGGCTATGGCTACACCTTC. This translates into CASISGAQGGYGYTF.

This chain connects TRBV30 to TRBJ1-6, with D tentatively TRBD1 (6 bases). The germline CDR1 and CDR2 sequences are GTSNPN and SVGIG (reference sequence). The CDR3 contains 14 residues. Trimming removed 0 bases at V and 8 bases at J, with 11 bases between. CDR3 sequence reads: CAWSVQGSDSPLHF. The CDR3 bases are TGTGCCTGGAGTGTTCAGGGGTCTGATTCACCCCTCCACTTT.

This rearrangement joins TRBV21-1 to TRBJ2-5; TRBD1, the D gene given by the table, was not confirmed from the DNA. TRBV21-1 is noted as a pseudogene. The length of the CDR3 is 13 residues. In nucleotides, the CDR3 is TGTGCCAGCAGCAGCACAGGGGTAGAGACCCAGTACTTC. It codes for CASSSTGVETQYF.

Regarding this clone: Other DNA sequences from this sample encode an identical CDR3 as well. The chain couples TRBV28 to TRBJ1-1; 10 bases are a match to TRBD1. This CDR3 is 16 amino acids long. V trimming: 6 bases; J trimming: 8 bases; junction bases outside the gene matches: 15. Looked up from germline, CDR1 is MDHEN and CDR2 is SYDVKM. DNA of the CDR3: TGTGCCAGCAGGTCACCACCGGGACAGGGGTCCACCGAAGCTTTCTTT. This codes for CASRSPPGQGSTEAFF.

The chain links TRBV7-9 to TRBJ1-4; D remains unclear. CDR3 length equals 15 residues. Germline CDR1 is SEHNR and CDR2 is FQNEAQ (reference sequence). The ends were cut back, 0 bases at V and 0 bases at J, with 5 bases in the middle. The CDR3 protein is CASSLAFATNEKLFF. CDR3 in DNA: TGTGCCAGCAGCTTAGCCTTTGCAACTAATGAAAAACTGTTTTTT.

The rearrangement links TRBV5-1 to TRBJ1-2, with 8 bases lining up with TRBD1. The CDR3 is made up of 14 amino acids. Germline V gives CDR1 SGHRS, CDR2 YFSETQ. V lost 4 bases, J lost 4 bases, and 6 bases stayed unmatched. CDR3 DNA sequence: TGCGCCAGCAGCAGGACAGGGACTTCCTATGGCTACACCTTC. Protein product: CASSRTGTSYGYTF. Looking up the rest from reference TRBV5-1 and TRBJ1-2 gives the full variable domain: KAGVTQTPRYLIKTRGQQVTLSCSPISGHRSVSWYQQTPGQGLQFLFEYFSETQRNKGNFPGRFSGRQFSNSRSEMNVSTLELGDSALYLCASSRTGTSYGYTFGSGTRLTVV.

V gene TRBV7-2 combines with J gene TRBJ2-7; 7 bases are a match to TRBD2. J gave up 6 bases and V 3 bases, and 2 bases lay outside the gene matches. The CDR3 runs to 12 residues. The germline V gene has CDR1 SGHTA and CDR2 FQGNSA. DNA of the CDR3: TGTGCCAGCAGCTTTTCTAGCGGCGAGCAGTACTTC. It specifies CASSFSSGEQYF.